This T cell receptor (beta chain) appears in the sequencing data of a study of OX40 agonist ivuxolimab in advanced cancers. For the study at large: Patients received ivuxolimab, an agonistic anti-OX40 (CD134) antibody. The dose-escalation group included hepatocellular carcinoma, melanoma, renal cell carcinoma and head and neck cancer.

With respect to this clone: No antigen is known for it.

General observations from the study: Determination of antigen specificity was not performed for the expanded peripheral T cells.

Autoimmune disease history or systemic immunosuppression disqualified patients. CDR3 length equals 15 residues. Germline CDR1 SQVTM, CDR2 ANQGSEA. Trimming removed 1 base from V and 2 bases from J; junction bases left unmatched: 6. The protocol was immunoSEQ multiplex PCR, while the TCRdb copy is restricted to in-frame clones and leaves out a portion. The sample records some 72,000 clones, around 92% being singletons. The chain carries TRBV29-1 and TRBJ1-2; 8 positions agree with TRBD1. The TCR comes from an adult with an advanced solid tumor such as melanoma, head and neck, liver or kidney cancer. The sequences come from CD4+ or CD8+ T cells sorted from blood, collected in a trial of the OX40 agonist ivuxolimab. The CDR3 protein is CSVEGGDRMNYGYTF. The CDR3 DNA sequence: TGCAGCGTTGAAGGAGGGGACAGGATGAACTATGGCTACACCTTC.